This record concerns one T cell receptor beta chain sequence. Its antigen is undetermined. This entry belongs to a study of blood T cells in healthy people across ages. A second PCR, run for about 7 to 11 cycles, used a sample-barcoded 5' primer plus a J-beta primer mix. Tagging of each cDNA molecule was performed by a template-switch adaptor with 12 random nucleotides. TCRdb analysed the 5' RACE reads with MiXCR anew, one entry per CDR3 protein. The sample has 1.5 million to 2 million distinct CDR3 sequences; around 36% are singletons. Study outcomes and limitations: Unknown CMV status may confound age-related changes in expanded clones. Underestimates were what the diversity estimates from one million T cells were considered to be.

CDR3 length equals 12 residues. Germline values: CDR1 PRHDT, CDR2 FYEKMQ (reference sequence). Between the trimmed V and J ends, which lost 4 bases and 6 bases, there was a span of 9 bases. This clonotype was sampled from a woman between 25 and 40 years old in good health. The sample taken for sequencing was blood. V is TRBV13 and J is TRBJ1-2, with D possibly being TRBD1 (5 bases). The CDR3 here is CASSWGGNGYTF. CDR3 sequence (DNA): TGTGCCAGCAGCTGGGGGGGTAATGGCTACACCTTC.